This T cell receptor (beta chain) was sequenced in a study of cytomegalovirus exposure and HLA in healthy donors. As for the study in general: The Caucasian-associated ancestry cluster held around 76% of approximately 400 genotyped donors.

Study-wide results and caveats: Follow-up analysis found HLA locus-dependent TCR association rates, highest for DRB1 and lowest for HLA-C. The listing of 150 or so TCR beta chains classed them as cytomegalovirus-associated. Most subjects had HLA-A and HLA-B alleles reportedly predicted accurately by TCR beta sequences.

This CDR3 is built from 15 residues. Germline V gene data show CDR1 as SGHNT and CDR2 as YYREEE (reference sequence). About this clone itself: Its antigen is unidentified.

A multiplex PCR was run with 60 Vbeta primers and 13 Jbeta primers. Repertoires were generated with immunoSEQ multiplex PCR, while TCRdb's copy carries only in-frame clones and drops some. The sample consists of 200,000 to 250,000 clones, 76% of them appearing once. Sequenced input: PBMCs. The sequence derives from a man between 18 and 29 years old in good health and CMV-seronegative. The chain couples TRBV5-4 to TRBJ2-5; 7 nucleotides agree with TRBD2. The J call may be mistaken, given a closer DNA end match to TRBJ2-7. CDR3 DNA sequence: TGTGCCAGCAGCTTGGTGGGGGGGAGCTCCTACGAGCAGTACTTC. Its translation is CASSLVGGSSYEQYF.